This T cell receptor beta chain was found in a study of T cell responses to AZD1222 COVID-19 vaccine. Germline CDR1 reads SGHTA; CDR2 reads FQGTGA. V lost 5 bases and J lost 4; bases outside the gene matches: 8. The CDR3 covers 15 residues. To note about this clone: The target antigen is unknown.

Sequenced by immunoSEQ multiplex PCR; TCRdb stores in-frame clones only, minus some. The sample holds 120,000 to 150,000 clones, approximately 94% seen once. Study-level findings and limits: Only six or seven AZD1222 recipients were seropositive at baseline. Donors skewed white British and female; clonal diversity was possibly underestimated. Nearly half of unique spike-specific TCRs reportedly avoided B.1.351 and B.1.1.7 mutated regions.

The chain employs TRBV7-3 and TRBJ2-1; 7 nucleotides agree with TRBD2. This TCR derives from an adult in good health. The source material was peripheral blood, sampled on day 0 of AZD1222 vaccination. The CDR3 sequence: CASSVASGGYNEQFF. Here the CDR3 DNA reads TGTGCCAGCAGCGTCGCTAGCGGAGGTTACAATGAGCAGTTCTTC. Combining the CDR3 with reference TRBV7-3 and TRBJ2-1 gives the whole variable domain GAGVSQTPSNKVTEKGKYVELRCDPISGHTALYWYRQSLGQGPEFLIYFQGTGAADDSGLPNDRFFAVRPEGSVSTLKIQRTERGDSAVYLCASSVASGGYNEQFFGPGTRLTVL.